Listed below are T cell receptor beta chains from one sample, sequenced in a study of kidney transplant recipient with SARS-CoV-2 infection. One entry per CDR3 protein, called by TCRdb with MiXCR from the reads. Of some 220,000 distinct CDR3 sequences in the sample, less than 35% are singletons; the top ten hold 7% to 8%. The sample consisted of a blood sample, taken at baseline and on day 111 from a kidney transplant recipient. Receptors originate from a male patient between 25 and 39 years old who had COVID-19 and was a kidney transplant recipient. The graft donor may be the source of some T cells. Each CDR3 is given with its conserved first and last residue. D genes are given only for firm matches. Clone size, where shown, is once, few, many, or a class for clones that have expanded.

-	16	many	TRBV8-2	TRBJ1-2	CGSYWFDSRKTYGYTF	TGTGGCAGTTATTGGTTTGATAGCCGAAAGACCTATGGCTACACCTTC
-	16	many	TRBV5-8	TRBJ1-2	CASRDVHPRKTYGYTF	TGTGCCAGCCGCGACGTTCATCCACGAAAGACCTATGGCTACACCTTC
-	14	many	TRBV5-4	TRBJ1-2	CASSPRAGLYGYTF	TGTGCCAGCAGCCCTCGGGCAGGGCTTTATGGCTACACCTTC
TRBD1	16	-	TRBV7-9	TRBJ2-5	CASSLAGTGWQETQYF	TGTGCCAGCAGCTTAGCGGGGACAGGGTGGCAAGAGACCCAGTACTTC
TRBD2	18	-	TRBV28	TRBJ2-1	CASNYPGLAGDTYNEQFF	TGTGCCAGCAATTATCCGGGACTAGCGGGAGACACCTACAATGAGCAGTTCTTC
TRBD2	14	many	TRBV5-1	TRBJ2-7	CASSSGGPSYEQYF	TGCGCCAGCAGCTCGGGAGGCCCGTCCTACGAGCAGTACTTC
-	13	many	TRBV19	TRBJ1-3	CASALTAGNTIYF	TGTGCCAGCGCATTGACAGCTGGAAACACCATATATTTT
-	14	many	TRBV6-2/TRBV6-3	TRBJ2-7	CASSGQPSSYEQYF	TGTGCCAGCAGTGGACAGCCGAGCTCCTACGAGCAGTACTTC
-	17	many	TRBV7-9	TRBJ1-2	CASSPQLYHGKTYGYTF	TGTGCCAGCAGCCCCCAGTTATACCATGGAAAGACCTATGGCTACACCTTC
-	14	few	TRBV7-3	TRBJ2-3	CASSPSPGWGTQYF	TGTGCCAGCAGCCCAAGCCCCGGGTGGGGTACGCAGTATTTT
-	17	many	TRBV23-1	TRBJ1-2	CASSRVELRRKTYGYTF	TGCGCCAGCAGTAGGGTTGAGCTACGCAGAAAGACCTATGGCTACACCTTC
-	15	few	TRBV6-5	TRBJ1-1	CASSQLDRVNTEAFF	TGTGCCAGCAGTCAACTTGACAGAGTGAACACTGAAGCTTTCTTT
-	12	many	TRBV11-2	TRBJ2-1	CASSAAGSEQFF	TGTGCCAGCAGCGCCGCGGGGAGTGAGCAGTTCTTC
TRBD2	16	-	TRBV19	TRBJ2-1	CASSSPATSGIYEQFF	TGTGCCAGTAGTTCCCCCGCGACTAGCGGGATATATGAGCAGTTCTTC
TRBD1	16	many	TRBV20-1	TRBJ1-3	CSAQDIQGALGNTIYF	TGCAGTGCGCAGGACATACAGGGGGCTCTGGGAAACACCATATATTTT
-	15	many	TRBV5-1	TRBJ1-3	CASSLEGRAGNTIYF	TGCGCCAGCAGCTTGGAAGGCAGGGCGGGAAACACCATATATTTT
TRBD2	15	many	TRBV9	TRBJ2-2	CASSVGGRDTGELFF	TGTGCCAGCAGCGTAGGGGGGAGGGACACCGGGGAGCTGTTTTTT
-	17	many	TRBV6-5	TRBJ2-1	CASSYSIRGPGENEQFF	TGTGCCAGCAGTTACTCGATACGAGGTCCAGGGGAAAATGAGCAGTTCTTC
-	13	few	TRBV29-1	TRBJ2-4	CSAKRGVKNIQYF	TGCAGCGCGAAACGAGGGGTCAAAAACATTCAGTACTTC
-	14	many	TRBV2	TRBJ2-2	CASSEKFGAGELFF	TGTGCCAGCAGTGAAAAATTCGGGGCCGGGGAGCTGTTTTTT
TRBD1	15	many	TRBV30	TRBJ1-5	CAWSFDRGGNQPQHF	TGTGCCTGGAGCTTCGACAGGGGTGGCAATCAGCCCCAGCATTTT
-	15	-	TRBV5-6	TRBJ1-6	CASSLVAGINSPLHF	TGTGCCAGCAGCTTGGTTGCGGGGATTAATTCACCCCTCCACTTT
-	14	many	TRBV3-1	TRBJ2-2	CASSPSGGTGELFF	TGTGCCAGCAGCCCTAGTGGGGGCACCGGGGAGCTGTTTTTT
-	13	few	TRBV6-6	TRBJ2-1	CASSYSGYNEQFF	TGTGCCAGCAGTTACTCGGGTTACAATGAGCAGTTCTTC
-	15	-	TRBV24-1	TRBJ1-1	CATSDWDIVSTEAFF	TGTGCCACCAGTGATTGGGACATCGTGAGCACTGAAGCTTTCTTT
TRBD1	14	many	TRBV2	TRBJ1-1	CASSEWQGGTEAFF	TGTGCCAGCAGTGAATGGCAGGGGGGGACTGAAGCTTTCTTT
-	16	many	TRBV4-3	TRBJ1-1	CASSHSAGFMNTEAFF	TGCGCCAGCAGCCATTCCGCGGGATTCATGAACACTGAAGCTTTCTTT
TRBD1	15	many	TRBV12-3/TRBV12-4	TRBJ2-2	CASSRRQGHTGELFF	TGTGCCAGCAGTCGCAGACAGGGGCACACCGGGGAGCTGTTTTTT
-	17	many	TRBV8-2	TRBJ2-6	CGKLTRITQSRANVLTF	TGTGGCAAATTAACCAGGATAACACAAAGTCGGGCCAACGTCCTGACTTTC
-	17	many	TRBV7-8	TRBJ1-2	CASSGVRFTRKTYGYTF	TGTGCCAGCAGCGGGGTGCGGTTTACCCGAAAGACCTATGGCTACACCTTC
-	17	many	TRBV3-1	TRBJ2-5	CASSITDPISFSETQYF	TGTGCCAGCAGCATAACGGATCCCATTTCTTTCTCTGAGACCCAGTACTTC
TRBD1	17	many	TRBV6-5	TRBJ1-6	CASSYTIRDRDNSPLHF	TGTGCCAGCAGTTACACGATCCGGGACAGGGATAACTCACCCCTCCACTTT